Listed here are 10 T cell receptor beta chains from one sample, sequenced in a study of cytomegalovirus exposure and HLA in healthy donors (dated by TCRdb to 2016 to 2017). Library preparation employed the immunoSEQ multiplex PCR assay. For the multiplex PCR, a mixture combining 60 forward primers for TCR Vbeta segments and 13 reverse primers for TCR Jbeta segments was used. In its TCRdb copy, this immuneACCESS table keeps in-frame sequences only and misses some clones. Where compared with another copy, unresolved V genes explain less than half of these, and the others have no known cause. This sample comprises approximately 170,000 clones, approximately 88% of them detected only once. 1.2% of the sample is held by the ten biggest clonotypes. The specimen sequenced was PBMCs. These receptors all come from a boy aged 2 to 9 in good health and CMV-seronegative.

This sequence joins TRBV15 and TRBJ2-1; D uncertain. Per the germline V gene, CDR1 is LNHNV and CDR2 is YYDKDF (reference sequence). The CDR3 has 14 residues. Trimming took 1 base from V and 8 from J, leaving 12 bases between them. CDR3 protein: CATSRGFESDEQFF. The CDR3 DNA reads as TGTGCCACCAGCAGAGGATTCGAGTCGGATGAGCAGTTCTTC. Based on the CDR3 plus reference TRBV15 and TRBJ2-1, the full variable domain is DAMVIQNPRYQVTQFGKPVTLSCSQTLNHNVMYWYQQKSSQAPKLLFHYYDKDFNNEADTPDNFQSRRPNTSFCFLDIRSPGLGDTAMYLCATSRGFESDEQFFGPGTRLTVL.

This CDR3 is CASRQDWDREAFF. Here the CDR3 DNA reads TGTGCCAGCAGGCAAGACTGGGACAGGGAAGCTTTCTTT. The chain couples TRBV6-1 to TRBJ1-1; TRBD1 matches 8 bases. There are 13 residues in the CDR3. V trimming: 6 bases; J trimming: 8 bases; junction bases outside the gene matches: 8. Per the germline V gene, CDR1 is MNHNS and CDR2 is SASEGT.

The chain has TRBV4-1 and TRBJ2-7, with 10 positions matching TRBD2. This CDR3 has 15 residues. Germline-derived CDR1 and CDR2 are MGHRA and YSYEKL. J gave up 2 bases and V 2 bases, and 3 bases lay outside the gene matches. The DNA for the CDR3 is TGCGCCAGCAGCCAACAACTAGCGGGGCCCTACGAGCAGTACTTC. It specifies CASSQQLAGPYEQYF.

A single count supports this clone. J is TRBJ2-1 and V is TRBV25-1, with D tentatively TRBD1 (5 bases). Germline V gives CDR1 MGHDK, CDR2 SYGVNS. The CDR3 covers 15 residues. V was pared by 4 bases and J by 3 bases, with 13 bases between. This CDR3 reads CASSGWGQDYNEQFF. CDR3 nucleotides: TGTGCCAGCAGTGGCTGGGGCCAGGACTACAATGAGCAGTTCTTC.

This rearrangement joins TRBV6-1 to TRBJ2-7, with D tentatively TRBD1 (5 bases). Per the germline V gene, CDR1 is MNHNS and CDR2 is SASEGT. The germline V and J ends were trimmed by 4 bases and 4 bases, with 14 bases remaining between them. This CDR3 is 14 amino acids long. The CDR3: CASSVRQSPYEQYV. CDR3 bases: TGTGCCAGCAGTGTCCGACAGTCCCCGTACGAGCAGTACGTC.

The CDR3 region is CATSRAGLVYNEQFF. For the CDR3, the DNA is TGTGCCACCAGCAGAGCGGGACTAGTCTACAATGAGCAGTTCTTC. The chain joins TRBV15 to TRBJ2-1, with TRBD2 matching over 8 bases. V gave up 1 base and J gave up 3 bases; unmatched junction bases: 2. This CDR3 region has 15 residues. Looked up from germline, CDR1 is LNHNV and CDR2 is YYDKDF (reference sequence).

This clone was seen a handful of times. The V call is TRBV29-1, the J call TRBJ2-2, with 8 bases lining up with TRBD1. In germline, CDR1 is SQVTM, CDR2 ANQGSEA. V lost 6 bases and J lost 3; bases outside the gene matches: 18. The CDR3 has 18 amino acids. CDR3 DNA sequence: TGCAGCGTATCTTGGACAGGGTATAATAGTGGCGACACCGGGGAGCTGTTTTTT. Its translation: CSVSWTGYNSGDTGELFF.

V and J are TRBV11-2 and TRBJ2-3; D is possibly TRBD2 (6 bases). CDR1 is SGHAT and CDR2 is FQNNGV in the germline V gene. The CDR3 totals 14 residues. V lost 4 bases, J lost 6 bases, and 14 bases lay in between. CDR3 DNA: TGTGCCAGCAGCTATAGAGCGGGCGCGGATACGCAGTATTTT. It codes for CASSYRAGADTQYF.

The gene calls are TRBV29-1 and TRBJ1-2; D is unclear. Trimming left V 3 bases short and J 0 bases short, with 5 bases between. This CDR3 contains 12 residues. Germline CDR1 SQVTM, CDR2 ANQGSEA. The CDR3 loop reads CSVEEANYGYTF. The CDR3 nucleotides are TGCAGCGTTGAGGAGGCTAACTATGGCTACACCTTC. The entire variable domain, with the rest obtained from reference TRBV29-1 and TRBJ1-2, is as follows: SAVISQKPSRDICQRGTSLTIQCQVDSQVTMMFWYRQQPGQSLTLIATANQGSEATYESGFVIDKFPISRPNLTFSTLTVSNMSPEDSSIYLCSVEEANYGYTFGSGTRLTVV.

J is TRBJ2-3 and V is TRBV7-2; 9 bases map to TRBD2. Germline loops: CDR1 SGHTA, CDR2 FQGNSA. V trimming: 5 bases; J trimming: 4 bases; junction bases outside the gene matches: 4. This CDR3 spans 14 amino acids. In DNA, the CDR3 is TGTGCCAGCAGCCCGGGACTAGCTGCAGATACGCAGTATTTT. Its translation is CASSPGLAADTQYF. The full variable domain, with the rest looked up from reference TRBV7-2 and TRBJ2-3, is GAGVSQSPSNKVTEKGKDVELRCDPISGHTALYWYRQSLGQGLEFLIYFQGNSAPDKSGLPSDRFSAERTGGSVSTLTIQRTQQEDSAVYLCASSPGLAADTQYFGPGTRLTVL.